This T cell receptor beta chain was identified during a study of shared clonotypes between healthy human individuals. TCRdb keeps only in-frame clones here, not all; method: immunoSEQ multiplex PCR. The profile covers about 2 million clones, with about 95% appearing a single time and less than 1.5% taken by the ten largest. This CDR3 region has 16 residues. CDR1 MGHRA and CDR2 YSYEKL come from the germline V gene. The V segment lost 2 bases and the J segment 7 bases; nucleotides outside the gene matches: 6. Positive CCR7 selection of CD45RO-negative cells yielded the naive CD8 cells, and terminally differentiated effector memory CD45RA+ cells were excluded. Donors were healthy HIV-negative adults without recently reported acute infections or vaccinations.

The sequence came from a young man in good health. The genes are TRBV4-1 and TRBJ2-1, with 12 nucleotides matching TRBD2. The specimen sequenced was naive CD8+ T cells sorted from blood. CDR3 bases: TGCGCCAGCAGCCAATTGGCTAGCGGGAGGGAAAATGAGCAGTTCTTC. Translating gives CASSQLASGRENEQFF.